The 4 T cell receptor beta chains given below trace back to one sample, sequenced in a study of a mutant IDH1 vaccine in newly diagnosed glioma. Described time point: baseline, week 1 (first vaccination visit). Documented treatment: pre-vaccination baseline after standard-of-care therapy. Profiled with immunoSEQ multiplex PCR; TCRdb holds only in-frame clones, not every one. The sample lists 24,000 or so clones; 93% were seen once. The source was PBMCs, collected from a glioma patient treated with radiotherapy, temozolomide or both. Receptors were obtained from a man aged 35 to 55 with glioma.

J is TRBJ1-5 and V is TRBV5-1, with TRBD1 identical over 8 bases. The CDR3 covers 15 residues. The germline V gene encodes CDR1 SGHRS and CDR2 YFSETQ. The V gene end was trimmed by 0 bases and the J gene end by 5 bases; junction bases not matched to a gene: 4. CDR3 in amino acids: CASSLGTGKDQPQHF. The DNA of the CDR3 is TGCGCCAGCAGCTTGGGGACAGGGAAGGATCAGCCCCAGCATTTT.

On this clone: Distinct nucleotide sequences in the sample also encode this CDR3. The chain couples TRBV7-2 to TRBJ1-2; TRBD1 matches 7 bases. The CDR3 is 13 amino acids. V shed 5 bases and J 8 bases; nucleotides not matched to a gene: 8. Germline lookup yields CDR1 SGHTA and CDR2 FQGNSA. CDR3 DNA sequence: TGTGCCAGCAGCCTTAGGGGGCTCGGGGGCTACACCTTC. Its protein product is CASSLRGLGGYTF.

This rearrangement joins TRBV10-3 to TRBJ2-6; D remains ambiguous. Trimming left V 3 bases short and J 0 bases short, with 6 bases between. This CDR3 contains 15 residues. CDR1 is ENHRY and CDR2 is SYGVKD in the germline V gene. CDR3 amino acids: CAISDEDSGANVLTF. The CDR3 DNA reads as TGTGCCATCAGTGACGAGGACTCTGGGGCCAACGTCCTGACTTTC.

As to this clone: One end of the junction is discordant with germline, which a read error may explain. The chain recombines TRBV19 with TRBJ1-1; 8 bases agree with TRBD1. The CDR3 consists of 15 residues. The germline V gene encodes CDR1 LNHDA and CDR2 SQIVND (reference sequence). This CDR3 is CVSSIDGTGNTEAFF. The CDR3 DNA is TGTGTCAGTAGTATTGACGGGACAGGGAACACTGAAGCTTTCTTT.